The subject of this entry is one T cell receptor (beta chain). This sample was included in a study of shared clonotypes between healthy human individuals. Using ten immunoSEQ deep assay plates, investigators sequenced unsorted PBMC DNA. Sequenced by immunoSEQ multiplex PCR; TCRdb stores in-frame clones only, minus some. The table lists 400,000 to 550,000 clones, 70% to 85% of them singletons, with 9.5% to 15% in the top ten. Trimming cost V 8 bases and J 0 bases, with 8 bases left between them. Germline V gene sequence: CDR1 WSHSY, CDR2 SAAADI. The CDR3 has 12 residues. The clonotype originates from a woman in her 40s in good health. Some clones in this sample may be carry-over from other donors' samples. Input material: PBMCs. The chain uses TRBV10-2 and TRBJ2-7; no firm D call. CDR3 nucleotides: TGCGCCAGCTCGGATTTCTCCTACGAGCAGTACTTC. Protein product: CASSDFSYEQYF.